This TCR beta chain stems from a study of response to subunit inactivated influenza vaccine. Study-wide results and limits: The authors offered the suggestion that each seasonal influenza vaccination recruits few new T cells.

With respect to this clonotype: Its target is unknown.

V was pared by 4 bases and J by 7 bases, with 8 bases of the junction left unmatched. Germline V gene lookup returns CDR1 SQVTM and CDR2 ANQGSEA. The CDR3 spans 14 residues. From the RT-PCR reads, TCRdb called clonotypes with MiXCR, one entry per CDR3 protein. Among about 700,000 distinct CDR3 sequences, about 14% were seen once, and the ten largest hold roughly 7.6%. The TCR was taken from a man aged 45-65 years who received an inactivated influenza vaccine. The rearrangement uses TRBV29-1 and TRBJ2-2; TRBD2 aligns across 8 bases. The source was PBMCs from blood, collected 14 days before vaccination. The CDR3 loop is CSVARAGVVGELFF. The CDR3 DNA reads as TGCAGCGTTGCACGAGCGGGAGTTGTCGGGGAGCTGTTTTTT.